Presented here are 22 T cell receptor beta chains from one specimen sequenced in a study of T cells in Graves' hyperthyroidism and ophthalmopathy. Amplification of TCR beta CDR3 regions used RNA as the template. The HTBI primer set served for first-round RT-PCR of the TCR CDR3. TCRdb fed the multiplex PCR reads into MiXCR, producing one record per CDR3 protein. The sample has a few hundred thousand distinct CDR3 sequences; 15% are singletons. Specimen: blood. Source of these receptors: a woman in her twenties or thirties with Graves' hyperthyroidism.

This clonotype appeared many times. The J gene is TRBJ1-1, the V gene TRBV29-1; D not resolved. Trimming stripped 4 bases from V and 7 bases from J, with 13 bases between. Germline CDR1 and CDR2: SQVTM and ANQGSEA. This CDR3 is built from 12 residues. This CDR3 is CSVVGQANEAFF. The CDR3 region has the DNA TGCAGCGTTGTCGGGCAGGCGAATGAAGCTTTCTTT.

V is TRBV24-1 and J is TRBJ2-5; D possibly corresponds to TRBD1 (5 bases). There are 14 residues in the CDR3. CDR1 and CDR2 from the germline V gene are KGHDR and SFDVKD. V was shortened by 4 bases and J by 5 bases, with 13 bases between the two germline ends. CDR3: CATSDPGLGETQYF. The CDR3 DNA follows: TGTGCCACCAGTGACCCAGGGTTGGGGGAGACCCAGTACTTC.

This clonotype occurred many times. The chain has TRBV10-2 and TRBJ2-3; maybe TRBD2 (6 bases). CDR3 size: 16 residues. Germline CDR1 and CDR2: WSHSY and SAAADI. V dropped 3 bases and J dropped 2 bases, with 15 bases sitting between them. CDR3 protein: CASSELAGWVTDTQYF. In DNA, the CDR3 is TGCGCCAGCAGTGAACTGGCGGGATGGGTCACAGATACGCAGTATTTT.

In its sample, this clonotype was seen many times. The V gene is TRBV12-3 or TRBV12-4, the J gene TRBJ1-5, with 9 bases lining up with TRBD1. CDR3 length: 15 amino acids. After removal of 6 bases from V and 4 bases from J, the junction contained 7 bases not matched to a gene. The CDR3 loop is CASSLWTGVNQPQHF. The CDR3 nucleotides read TGTGCCAGCAGCTTATGGACAGGGGTAAATCAGCCCCAGCATTTT.

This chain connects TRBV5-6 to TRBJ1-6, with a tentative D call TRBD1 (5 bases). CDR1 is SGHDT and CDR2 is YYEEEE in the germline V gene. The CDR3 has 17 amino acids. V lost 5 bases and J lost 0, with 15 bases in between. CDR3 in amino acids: CASSLRRGGSYNSPLHF. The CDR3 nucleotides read TGTGCCAGCAGTTTACGCCGGGGGGGCTCCTATAATTCACCCCTCCACTTT. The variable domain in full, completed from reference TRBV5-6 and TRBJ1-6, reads DAGVTQSPTHLIKTRGQQVTLRCSPKSGHDTVSWYQQALGQGPQFIFQYYEEEERQRGNFPDRFSGHQFPNYSSELNVNALLLGDSALYLCASSLRRGGSYNSPLHFGNGTRLTVT.

CDR3 DNA sequence: TGCAGTGCTAGGCGGCCGGAGGCGGGTGAGACCCAGTACTTC. Amino acids: CSARRPEAGETQYF. This chain uses TRBV20-1 with TRBJ2-5, with D perhaps matching TRBD2 (5 bases). Trimming shortened V by 3 bases and J by 5 bases, and 16 bases separated the two germline ends. Germline loops: CDR1 DFQATT, CDR2 SNEGSKA (reference sequence). This CDR3 spans 14 amino acids.

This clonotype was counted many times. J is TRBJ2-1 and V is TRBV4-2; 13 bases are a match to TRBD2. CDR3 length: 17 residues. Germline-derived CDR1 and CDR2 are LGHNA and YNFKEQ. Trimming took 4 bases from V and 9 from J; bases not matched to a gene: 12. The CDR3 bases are TGTGCCAGCAGCCGCCCCGGGACTAGCGGGATGTATCGTGAGCAGTTCTTC. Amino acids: CASSRPGTSGMYREQFF.

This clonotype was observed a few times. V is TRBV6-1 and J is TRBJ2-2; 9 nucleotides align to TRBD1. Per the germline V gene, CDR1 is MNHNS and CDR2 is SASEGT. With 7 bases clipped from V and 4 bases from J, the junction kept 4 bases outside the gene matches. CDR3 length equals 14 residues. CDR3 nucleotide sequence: TGTGCCAGCACCCGGACAGGGGTCACCGGGGAGCTGTTTTTT. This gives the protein CASTRTGVTGELFF.

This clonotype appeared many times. CDR3 nucleotide sequence: TGTGCCAGCTCACGAGGAAGCGGGCTCGATGAGCAGTTCTTC. Its protein is CASSRGSGLDEQFF. The V call is TRBV18, the J call TRBJ2-1, with a weak D call TRBD2 (6 bases). This CDR3 contains 14 residues. V was cut by 4 bases and J by 8 bases, with 15 bases left in between. Germline values: CDR1 KGHSH, CDR2 LQKENI.

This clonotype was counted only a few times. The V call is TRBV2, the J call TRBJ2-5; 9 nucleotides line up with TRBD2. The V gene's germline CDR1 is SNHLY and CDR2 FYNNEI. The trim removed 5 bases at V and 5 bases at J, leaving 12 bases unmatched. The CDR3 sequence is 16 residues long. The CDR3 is CASSKRGTSQGETQYF. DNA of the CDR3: TGTGCCAGCAGTAAGAGAGGGACTAGCCAAGGGGAGACCCAGTACTTC.

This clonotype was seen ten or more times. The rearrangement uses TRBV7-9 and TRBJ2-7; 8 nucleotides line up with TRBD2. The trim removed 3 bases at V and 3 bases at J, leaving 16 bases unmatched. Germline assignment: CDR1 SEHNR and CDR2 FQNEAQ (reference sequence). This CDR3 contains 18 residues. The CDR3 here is CASSFRRGSGRGGYEQYF. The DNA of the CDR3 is TGTGCCAGCAGCTTTAGACGGGGGAGCGGGAGAGGGGGCTACGAGCAGTACTTC.

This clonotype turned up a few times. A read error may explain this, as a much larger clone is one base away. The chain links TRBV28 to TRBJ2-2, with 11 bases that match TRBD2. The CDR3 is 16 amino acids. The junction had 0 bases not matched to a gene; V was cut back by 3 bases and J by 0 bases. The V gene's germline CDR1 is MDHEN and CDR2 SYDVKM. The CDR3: CASSFSGGANTGELFF. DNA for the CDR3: TGTGCCAGCAGTTTTAGCGGGGGGGCGAACACCGGGGAGCTGTTTTTT. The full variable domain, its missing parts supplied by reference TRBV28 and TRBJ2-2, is DVKVTQSSRYLVKRTGEKVFLECVQDMDHENMFWYRQDPGLGLRLIYFSYDVKMKEKGDIPEGYSVSREKKERFSLILESASTNQTSMYLCASSFSGGANTGELFFGEGSRLTVL.

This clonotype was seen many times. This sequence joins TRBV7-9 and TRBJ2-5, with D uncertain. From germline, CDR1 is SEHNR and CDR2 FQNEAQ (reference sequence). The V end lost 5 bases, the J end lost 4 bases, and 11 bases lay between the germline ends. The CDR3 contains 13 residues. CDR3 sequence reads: CASSGQVGETQYF. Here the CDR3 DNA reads TGTGCCAGCAGCGGGCAGGTGGGAGAGACCCAGTACTTC.

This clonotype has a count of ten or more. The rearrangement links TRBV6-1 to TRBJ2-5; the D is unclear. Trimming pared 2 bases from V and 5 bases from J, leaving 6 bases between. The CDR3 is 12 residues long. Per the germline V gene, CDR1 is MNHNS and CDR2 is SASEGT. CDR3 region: CASSEPAETQYF. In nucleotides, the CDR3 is TGTGCCAGCAGTGAACCCGCGGAGACCCAGTACTTC.

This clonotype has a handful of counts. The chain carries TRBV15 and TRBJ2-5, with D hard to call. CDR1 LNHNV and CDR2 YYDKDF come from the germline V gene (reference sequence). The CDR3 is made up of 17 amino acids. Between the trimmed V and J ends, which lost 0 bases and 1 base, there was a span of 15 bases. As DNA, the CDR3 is TGTGCCACCAGCAGAGATCAGTGGTTGTCAGGCCAAGAGACCCAGTACTTC. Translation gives CATSRDQWLSGQETQYF.

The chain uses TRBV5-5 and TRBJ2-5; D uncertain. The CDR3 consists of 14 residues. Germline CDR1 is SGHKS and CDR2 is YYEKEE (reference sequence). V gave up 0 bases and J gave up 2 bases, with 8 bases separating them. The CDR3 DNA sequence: TGTGCCAGCAGCTTGGGGGTCGGGCAAGAGACCCAGTACTTC. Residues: CASSLGVGQETQYF. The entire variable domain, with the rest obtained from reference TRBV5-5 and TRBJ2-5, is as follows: DAGVTQSPTHLIKTRGQQVTLRCSPISGHKSVSWYQQVLGQGPQFIFQYYEKEERGRGNFPDRFSARQFPNYSSELNVNALLLGDSALYLCASSLGVGQETQYFGPGTRLLVL.

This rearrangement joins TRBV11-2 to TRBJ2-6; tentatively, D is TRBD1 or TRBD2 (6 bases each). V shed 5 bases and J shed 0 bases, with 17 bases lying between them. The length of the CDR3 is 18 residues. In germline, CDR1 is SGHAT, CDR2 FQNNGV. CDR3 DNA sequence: TGTGCCAGCAGCCCCACCGGGGGACATTACTCTGGGGCCAACGTCCTGACTTTC. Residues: CASSPTGGHYSGANVLTF. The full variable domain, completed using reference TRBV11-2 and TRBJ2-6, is EAGVAQSPRYKIIEKRQSVAFWCNPISGHATLYWYQQILGQGPKLLIQFQNNGVVDDSQLPKDRFSAERLKGVDSTLKIQPAKLEDSAVYLCASSPTGGHYSGANVLTFGAGSRLTVL.

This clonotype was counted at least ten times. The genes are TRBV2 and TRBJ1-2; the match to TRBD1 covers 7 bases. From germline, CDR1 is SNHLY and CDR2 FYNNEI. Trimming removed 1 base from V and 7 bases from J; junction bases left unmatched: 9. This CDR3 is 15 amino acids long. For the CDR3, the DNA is TGTGCCAGCAGTGAAGAGGGGTACAGGGGAGGTGGCTACACCTTC. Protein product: CASSEEGYRGGGYTF.

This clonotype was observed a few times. As DNA, the CDR3 is TGTGCCAGCAGCTTAAAAAGGACTAGCGGAACCTACGAGCAGTACTTC. Its protein product is CASSLKRTSGTYEQYF. This rearrangement joins TRBV7-2 to TRBJ2-7, with 10 bases aligning to TRBD2. V lost 2 bases and J lost 2; bases outside the gene matches: 6. The CDR3 totals 16 residues. Germline V gene data show CDR1 as SGHTA and CDR2 as FQGNSA.

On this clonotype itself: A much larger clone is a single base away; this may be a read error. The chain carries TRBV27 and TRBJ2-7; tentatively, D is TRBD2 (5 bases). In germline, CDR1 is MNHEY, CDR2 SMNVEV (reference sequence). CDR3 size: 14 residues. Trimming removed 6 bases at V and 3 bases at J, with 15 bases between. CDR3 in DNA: TGTGCCAGCAGAAGAGACGGAGGCTTCTACGAGCAGTACTTC. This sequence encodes CASRRDGGFYEQYF.

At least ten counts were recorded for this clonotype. The CDR3 DNA reads as TGTGCCAGCCAGCCAATGTGGGGCCAAGAGACCCAGTACTTC. Translated: CASQPMWGQETQYF. The V gene is TRBV2, the J gene TRBJ2-5; unclear D gene. From germline, CDR1 is SNHLY and CDR2 FYNNEI. The CDR3 extends over 14 amino acids. V shed 8 bases and J shed 1 base, with 14 bases lying between them. The full variable domain, its missing parts supplied by reference TRBV2 and TRBJ2-5, is EPEVTQTPSHQVTQMGQEVILRCVPISNHLYFYWYRQILGQKVEFLVSFYNNEISEKSEIFDDQFSVERPDGSNFTLKIRSTKLEDSAMYFCASQPMWGQETQYFGPGTRLLVL.

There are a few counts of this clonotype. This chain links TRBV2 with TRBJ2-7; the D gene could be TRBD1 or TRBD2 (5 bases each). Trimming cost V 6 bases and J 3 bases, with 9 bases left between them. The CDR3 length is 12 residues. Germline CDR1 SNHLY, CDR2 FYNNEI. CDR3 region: CASRGVGYEQYF. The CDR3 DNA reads TGTGCCAGCAGGGGGGTAGGCTACGAGCAGTACTTC.